One and the same sample provided the 27 T cell receptor beta chains below, sequenced in a study of identical twins. TCRdb analysed the 5' RACE reads with MiXCR anew, one entry per CDR3 protein. Here the sample spans approximately 500,000 distinct CDR3 sequences, roughly 24% being singletons. These records were also assigned to another study, of T cells expressing NK-cell markers.

Material for sequencing was CD4+ T cells sorted from blood. The source of these receptors is a woman aged 18 to 35 in good health.

This clonotype occurred a few times. This chain links TRBV19 with TRBJ1-2, with unresolved D. Germline lookup yields CDR1 LNHDA and CDR2 SQIVND (reference sequence). V gave up 5 bases and J gave up 2 bases, with 6 bases separating them. The CDR3 contains 12 residues. The CDR3, as DNA: TGTGCCAGTAGTGCGCAAAACTATGGCTACACCTTC. Its translation is CASSAQNYGYTF. Together with reference TRBV19 and TRBJ1-2, the CDR3 gives the full variable domain: DGGITQSPKYLFRKEGQNVTLSCEQNLNHDAMYWYRQDPGQGLRLIYYSQIVNDFQKGDIAEGYSVSREKKESFPLTVTSAQKNPTAFYLCASSAQNYGYTFGSGTRLTVV.

The chain's CDR3 is CASSVDRKETQYF. In DNA, the CDR3 is TGTGCCAGCAGTGTGGACAGGAAAGAGACCCAGTACTTC. The chain employs TRBV2 and TRBJ2-5, with 7 nucleotides matching TRBD1. This CDR3 contains 13 residues. The V and J ends lost 4 bases and 3 bases, in that order; junction bases with no gene match: 2. The germline V gene has CDR1 SNHLY and CDR2 FYNNEI.

The chain carries TRBV5-1 and TRBJ2-3; 8 nucleotides match TRBD2. The CDR3 is made up of 15 amino acids. The V and J ends lost 4 bases and 0 bases, in that order; junction bases with no gene match: 4. CDR1 SGHRS and CDR2 YFSETQ come from the germline V gene. CDR3 loop: CASSVLAGSTDTQYF. Here the CDR3 DNA reads TGCGCCAGCAGCGTATTAGCGGGGAGCACAGATACGCAGTATTTT.

This clonotype has only one observation. The V and J genes are TRBV5-6 and TRBJ1-1; 7 bases are a match to TRBD1. The J segment lost 4 bases and the V segment lost 4 bases, leaving 7 bases of the junction unmatched. The V gene's germline CDR1 is SGHDT and CDR2 YYEEEE. The CDR3 runs 14 residues. CDR3 in DNA: TGTGCCAGCAGCCTCGACAGGGCGGTCACTGAAGCTTTCTTT. Its protein is CASSLDRAVTEAFF.

This chain uses TRBV7-2 with TRBJ2-3; perhaps TRBD1 as D (7 bases). Germline CDR1 and CDR2: SGHTA and FQGNSA. The CDR3 consists of 16 residues. V shed 4 bases and J shed 6 bases, with 20 bases lying between them. DNA for the CDR3: TGTGCCAGCAGCTCGATGACAGGGAGGCAGGGTGATACGCAGTATTTT. Translated: CASSSMTGRQGDTQYF.

This chain links TRBV5-1 with TRBJ2-3; D is perhaps TRBD2 (5 bases). Trimming took 3 bases from V and 0 from J, leaving 11 bases between them. CDR1 SGHRS and CDR2 YFSETQ come from the germline V gene. The length of the CDR3 is 15 residues. CDR3 DNA: TGCGCCAGCAGCTCGCGGACTTCTAGCACAGATACGCAGTATTTT. Protein: CASSSRTSSTDTQYF.

The gene calls are TRBV11-2 and TRBJ1-6; a possible D gene is TRBD1 (6 bases). V shed 2 bases and J shed 10 bases, with 15 bases lying between them. The CDR3 covers 15 residues. Germline assignment: CDR1 SGHAT and CDR2 FQNNGV. For the CDR3, the DNA is TGTGCCAGCAGCTTAACAGGGAGGGGAGGGTCACCCCTCCACTTT. Protein sequence: CASSLTGRGGSPLHF.

In its sample, this clonotype was seen a few times. This chain uses TRBV12-3 or TRBV12-4 with TRBJ2-1; the D gene is possibly TRBD2 (5 bases). Between the trimmed V and J ends, which lost 6 bases and 10 bases, there was a span of 22 bases. The CDR3 has 15 residues. This chain's CDR3 is CASSQQGSSVGEQFF. Here the CDR3 DNA reads TGTGCCAGCAGCCAACAAGGGAGTTCGGTGGGGGAGCAGTTCTTC.

This clonotype was detected only a few times. The chain combines TRBV4-3 with TRBJ2-3; TRBD2 is a possible D gene (6 bases). Germline loops: CDR1 LGHNA, CDR2 YSLEER. This CDR3 contains 14 residues. V shed 4 bases and J shed 1 base, with 9 bases lying between them. Here the CDR3 DNA reads TGCGCCAGCAGCCGAGGGGAGGGCACAGATACGCAGTATTTT. It encodes CASSRGEGTDTQYF.

This clonotype appeared many times. The chain combines TRBV20-1 with TRBJ2-3, with D perhaps TRBD1 (5 bases). Trimming took 2 bases from V and 1 from J, leaving 10 bases between them. Germline CDR1 and CDR2: DFQATT and SNEGSKA (reference sequence). The CDR3 is 14 amino acids. DNA for the CDR3: TGCAGTGCTAGAAAGGGGTGGGGCACAGATACGCAGTATTTT. Protein: CSARKGWGTDTQYF.

This clonotype occurred a few times. The chain joins TRBV6-2 or TRBV6-3 to TRBJ2-7; 11 bases are shared with TRBD2. Germline V lookup: CDR1 MNHEY, CDR2 SVGEGT. Losses at the gene ends were 2 bases for V and 4 bases for J; bases not matched to a gene: 4. The CDR3 runs 15 residues. DNA for the CDR3: TGTGCCAGCAGTTACCAACTAGCGGGAGCATACGAGCAGTACTTC. The encoded protein is CASSYQLAGAYEQYF.

The rearrangement joins TRBV4-2 to TRBJ2-6; no clear D. The CDR3 runs to 15 residues. The ends were cut back, 4 bases at V and 0 bases at J, with 7 bases in the middle. Germline V gene lookup returns CDR1 LGHNA and CDR2 YNFKEQ. The CDR3 bases are TGTGCCAGCAGCCCCTCCTCCTCTGGGGCCAACGTCCTGACTTTC. Its translation is CASSPSSSGANVLTF.

In its sample, this clonotype was seen a few times. The V gene is TRBV3-1, the J gene TRBJ1-1; D unresolved. V lost 6 bases, J lost 6 bases, and 14 bases lay in between. The CDR3 has 13 residues. Germline V lookup: CDR1 LGHDT, CDR2 YNNKEL (reference sequence). CDR3 nucleotide sequence: TGTGCCAGCAGTCCCGGCGTACCATCTGAAGCTTTCTTT. Its translation: CASSPGVPSEAFF. Looking up the rest from reference TRBV3-1 and TRBJ1-1 gives the full variable domain: DTAVSQTPKYLVTQMGNDKSIKCEQNLGHDTMYWYKQDSKKFLKIMFSYNNKELIINETVPNRFSPKSPDKAHLNLHINSLELGDSAVYFCASSPGVPSEAFFGQGTRLTVV.

The table lists this clonotype with a few counts. DNA for the CDR3: TGTGCCGTCAAAACGGTGCAGCCATACACCGGGGAGCTGTTTTTT. It translates to CAVKTVQPYTGELFF. The V gene is TRBV12-3 or TRBV12-4, the J gene TRBJ2-2; D ambiguous. This CDR3 is 15 amino acids long. V shed 11 bases and J shed 3 bases, with 19 bases lying between them.

The J gene is TRBJ2-1, the V gene TRBV20-1; tentatively, D is TRBD1 or TRBD2 (6 bases each). The length of the CDR3 is 11 residues. The germline V gene has CDR1 DFQATT and CDR2 SNEGSKA (reference sequence). V lost 5 bases and J 15 bases, leaving 17 bases between the germline ends. CDR3: CSAARRGKWFF. The CDR3 region has the DNA TGCAGTGCTGCGAGGAGGGGGAAGTGGTTCTTC.

J is TRBJ1-1 and V is TRBV12-3 or TRBV12-4; D is undetermined. Trimming removed 6 bases at V and 2 bases at J, with 10 bases between. This CDR3 is 13 amino acids long. The CDR3 region has the DNA TGTGCCAGCAGAATCCAAATTAACACTGAAGCTTTCTTT. Protein sequence: CASRIQINTEAFF.

The chain's CDR3 is CASIRGQGSSYNEQFF. The DNA of the CDR3 is TGTGCCAGCATACGAGGGCAGGGTAGCTCCTACAATGAGCAGTTCTTC. The chain carries TRBV6-2 or TRBV6-3 and TRBJ2-1, with D perhaps given as TRBD1 or TRBD2 (5 bases each). Germline V CDR1 and CDR2: MNHEY, SVGEGT. This CDR3 is built from 16 residues. V was shortened by 7 bases and J by 0 bases, with 16 bases between the two germline ends.

CDR3 sequence reads: CASSLAPRQEQYF. The CDR3 DNA follows: TGTGCCAGCAGCTTAGCCCCCAGGCAGGAGCAGTACTTC. The rearrangement links TRBV7-3 to TRBJ2-7; D gene ambiguous. Germline V CDR1 and CDR2: SGHTA, FQGTGA. V was clipped by 2 bases and J by 7 bases, with 12 bases between them. The CDR3 has 13 amino acids.

This chain uses TRBV12-3 or TRBV12-4 with TRBJ1-2; D might be TRBD1 (5 bases). This CDR3 has 12 residues. V was trimmed by 6 bases and J by 7 bases, leaving 12 bases between them. The CDR3 sequence is CASRPGFSGYTF. The CDR3 DNA is TGTGCCAGCAGACCAGGGTTCTCTGGCTACACCTTC.

The rearrangement links TRBV12-3 or TRBV12-4 to TRBJ2-5, with 7 bases aligning to TRBD2. The CDR3 length is 15 residues. V was clipped by 2 bases and J by 3 bases; unmatched bases: 6. The CDR3 nucleotides are TGTGCCAGCAGTTTAACGGGGGGACTCAAAGAGACCCAGTACTTC. This gives the protein CASSLTGGLKETQYF.

The chain joins TRBV20-1 to TRBJ2-1; D possibly matches TRBD1 or TRBD2 (5 bases each). V lost 3 bases to trimming and J lost 1 base, with 22 bases between them. CDR3 size: 18 residues. Per germline, CDR1 DFQATT and CDR2 SNEGSKA (reference sequence). The CDR3 region is CSARGGGPGNRSYNEQFF. The DNA of the CDR3 is TGCAGTGCTAGGGGCGGCGGGCCAGGGAACCGGTCCTACAATGAGCAGTTCTTC.

This clonotype was observed a handful of times. The chain couples TRBV27 to TRBJ1-1; D gene uncertain. CDR1 is MNHEY, CDR2 SMNVEV, per germline (reference sequence). The CDR3 covers 13 residues. V lost 8 bases, J lost 1 base, and 11 bases lay in between. CDR3 nucleotides: TGTGCCAGCGCCCTCCGCACGAACACTGAAGCTTTCTTT. This encodes CASALRTNTEAFF.

This chain connects TRBV19 to TRBJ2-2; D perhaps matches TRBD2 (5 bases). The CDR3 is made up of 14 amino acids. The V and J ends lost 7 bases and 0 bases respectively, with 9 bases between them. Germline V gene data show CDR1 as LNHDA and CDR2 as SQIVND (reference sequence). CDR3 nucleotide sequence: TGTGCCAGTACGGGGAAAGCGAACACCGGGGAGCTGTTTTTT. Protein sequence: CASTGKANTGELFF.

The rearrangement links TRBV11-2 to TRBJ2-7; TRBD1 might be the D (6 bases). The CDR3 has 15 residues. V was cut by 5 bases and J by 3 bases, with 17 bases left in between. Germline V gene lookup returns CDR1 SGHAT and CDR2 FQNNGV. The CDR3 coding sequence is TGTGCCAGCAGCCGGACCGGGACATTATTCTACGAGCAGTACTTC. It specifies CASSRTGTLFYEQYF.

The J gene is TRBJ2-1, the V gene TRBV29-1, with 11 positions matching TRBD2. The CDR3 has 14 residues. With V trimmed by 7 bases and J by 8 bases, 10 bases remained unmatched. Germline V gene data show CDR1 as SQVTM and CDR2 as ANQGSEA. The DNA for the CDR3 is TGCAGCGCATTAGCGGGAGGGCCTAGGGATGAGCAGTTCTTC. Translated, it gives CSALAGGPRDEQFF.

CDR3: CASTSAGTSVNEQFF. CDR3 DNA: TGTGCCAGCACCTCTGCCGGGACTAGCGTAAATGAGCAGTTCTTC. The chain has TRBV6-1 and TRBJ2-1, with TRBD2 identical over 10 bases. Per germline, CDR1 MNHNS and CDR2 SASEGT. This CDR3 contains 15 residues. J was trimmed by 7 bases and V by 7 bases; bases with no gene match: 10.

Only a few counts were recorded for this clonotype. The V gene is TRBV12-3 or TRBV12-4, the J gene TRBJ1-2, with D tentatively TRBD1 (5 bases). Trimming pared 6 bases from V and 4 bases from J, leaving 12 bases between. The CDR3 spans 13 residues. The DNA of the CDR3 is TGTGCCAGCAGACGGGGACGGAGCTATGGCTACACCTTC. Protein: CASRRGRSYGYTF.